This T cell receptor beta chain was observed in a study of T cell changes during pregnancy in multiple sclerosis. The table came from immunoSEQ multiplex PCR; TCRdb's copy has only in-frame clones and leaves some out. The table records tens of thousands of clones, approximately 92% of them present only once. The specimen was peripheral blood, collected after pregnancy. This TCR came from a female donor with multiple sclerosis, enrolled in a pregnancy study.

The CDR3 DNA reads as TGCGCCAGCAGCTTGGGAAATTCGGTGCTGCCTGAAGCTTTCTTT. It specifies CASSLGNSVLPEAFF. This rearrangement joins TRBV5-1 to TRBJ1-1; the D is unclear. The V end was cut by 0 bases, the J end by 6 bases, with 15 bases between. The CDR3 covers 15 residues. The germline V gene has CDR1 SGHRS and CDR2 YFSETQ.